This T cell receptor (beta chain) is drawn from a study of T cells in women clearing cervical HPV infection. As to this clone: Its antigen is currently unknown. Read data end 3 residues before the CDR3 end; the end is taken from the germline J gene.

Germline V gives CDR1 KGHSH, CDR2 LQKENI. The CDR3 has 17 residues. Study-wide results and caveats: Controls had more TRBV6-7 (0.16%) than cases (about 0.11%). CIN3+ cases had significantly higher TCR repertoire richness than controls, but evenness did not differ.

Dot-blot hybridization genotyped cervical HPV amplified with MY09/MY11 PCR. Genomic DNA, averaging approximately 1,300 ng per sample, yielded TCR beta CDR3 via immunoSEQ. Using immunoSEQ multiplex PCR, the repertoire was profiled, and TCRdb retains in-frame clones only, with some absent. Its table lists some 30,000 clones. The receptor was derived from a woman aged 18-70 years with a cervical HPV16 infection that either progressed to CIN3+ or cleared (not recorded which). The chain has TRBV18 and TRBJ1-2; 8 positions match TRBD1. The specimen was blood buffy coat. CDR3 bases read: TGTGCCAGCTCATCCCAGGACAGGGCCAACCCCCACAATGAC. This encodes CASSSQDRANPHND. The entire CDR3 protein is CASSSQDRANPHNDYTF. Full variable domain (missing parts from reference TRBV18 and TRBJ1-2): NAGVMQNPRHLVRRRGQEARLRCSPMKGHSHVYWYRQLPEEGLKFMVYLQKENIIDESGMPKERFSAEFPKEGPSILRIQQVVRGDSAAYFCASSSQDRANPHNDYTFGSGTRLTVV.